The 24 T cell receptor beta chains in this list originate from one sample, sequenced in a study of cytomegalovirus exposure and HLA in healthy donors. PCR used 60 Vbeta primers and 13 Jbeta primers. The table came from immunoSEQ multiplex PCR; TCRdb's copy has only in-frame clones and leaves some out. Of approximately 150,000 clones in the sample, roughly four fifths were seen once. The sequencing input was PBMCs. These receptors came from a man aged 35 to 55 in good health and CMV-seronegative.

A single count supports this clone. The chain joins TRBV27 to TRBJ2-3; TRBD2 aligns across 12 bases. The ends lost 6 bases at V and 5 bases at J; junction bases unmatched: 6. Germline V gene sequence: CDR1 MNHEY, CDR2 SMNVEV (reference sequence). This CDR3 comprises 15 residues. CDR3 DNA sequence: TGTGCCAGCAGCCCTAGCGGGGGGGCCGTAGATACGCAGTATTTT. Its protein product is CASSPSGGAVDTQYF.

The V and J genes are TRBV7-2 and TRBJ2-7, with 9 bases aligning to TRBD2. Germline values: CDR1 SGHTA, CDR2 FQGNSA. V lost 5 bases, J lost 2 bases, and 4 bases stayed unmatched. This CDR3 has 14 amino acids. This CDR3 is CASSGTSPPYEQYF. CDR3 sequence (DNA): TGTGCCAGCAGCGGGACTAGCCCGCCCTACGAGCAGTACTTC.

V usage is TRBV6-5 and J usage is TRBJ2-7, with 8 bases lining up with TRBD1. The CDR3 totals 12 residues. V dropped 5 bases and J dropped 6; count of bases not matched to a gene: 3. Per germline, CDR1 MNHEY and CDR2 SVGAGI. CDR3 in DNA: TGTGCCAGCAGTCGGACAGGGTCCGAGCAGTACTTC. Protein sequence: CASSRTGSEQYF.

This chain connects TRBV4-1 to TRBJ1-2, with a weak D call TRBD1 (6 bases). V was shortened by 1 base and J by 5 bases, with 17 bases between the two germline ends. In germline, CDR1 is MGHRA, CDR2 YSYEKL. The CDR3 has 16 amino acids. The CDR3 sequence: CASSQVSSGARYGYTF. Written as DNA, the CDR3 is TGCGCCAGCAGCCAAGTATCGTCAGGGGCTCGGTATGGCTACACCTTC.

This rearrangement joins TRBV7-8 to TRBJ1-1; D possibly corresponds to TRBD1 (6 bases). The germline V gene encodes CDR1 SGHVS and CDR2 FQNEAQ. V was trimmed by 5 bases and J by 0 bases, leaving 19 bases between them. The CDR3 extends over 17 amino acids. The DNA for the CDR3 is TGTGCCAGCAGCACCAATACAGGGTTTCCCATGAACACTGAAGCTTTCTTT. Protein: CASSTNTGFPMNTEAFF.

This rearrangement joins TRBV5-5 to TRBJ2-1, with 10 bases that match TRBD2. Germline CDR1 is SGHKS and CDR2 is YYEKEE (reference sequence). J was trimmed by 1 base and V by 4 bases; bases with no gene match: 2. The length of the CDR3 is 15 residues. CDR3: CASSISGGSYNEQFF. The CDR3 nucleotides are TGTGCCAGCAGCATTAGCGGGGGGTCCTACAATGAGCAGTTCTTC.

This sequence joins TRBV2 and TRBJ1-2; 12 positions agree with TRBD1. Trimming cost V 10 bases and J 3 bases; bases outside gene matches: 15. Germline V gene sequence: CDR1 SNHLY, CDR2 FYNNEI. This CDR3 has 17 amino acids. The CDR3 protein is CATPSGDRGRSDYGYTF. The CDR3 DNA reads TGTGCCACTCCCTCTGGGGACAGGGGGCGCTCAGACTATGGCTACACCTTC. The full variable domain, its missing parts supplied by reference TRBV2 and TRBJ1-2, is EPEVTQTPSHQVTQMGQEVILRCVPISNHLYFYWYRQILGQKVEFLVSFYNNEISEKSEIFDDQFSVERPDGSNFTLKIRSTKLEDSAMYFCATPSGDRGRSDYGYTFGSGTRLTVV.

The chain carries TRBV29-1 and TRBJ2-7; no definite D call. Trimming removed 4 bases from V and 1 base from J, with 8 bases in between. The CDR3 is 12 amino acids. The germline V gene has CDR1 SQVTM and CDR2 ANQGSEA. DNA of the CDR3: TGCAGCGTTGCGGTCACTTCCTACGAGCAGTACTTC. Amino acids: CSVAVTSYEQYF.

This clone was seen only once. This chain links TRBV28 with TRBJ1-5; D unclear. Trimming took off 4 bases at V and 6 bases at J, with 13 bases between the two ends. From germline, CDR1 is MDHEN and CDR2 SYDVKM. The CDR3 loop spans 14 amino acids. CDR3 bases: TGTGCCAGCAGTTCCGGGGAAAGTGGTCAGCCCCAGCATTTT. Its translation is CASSSGESGQPQHF.

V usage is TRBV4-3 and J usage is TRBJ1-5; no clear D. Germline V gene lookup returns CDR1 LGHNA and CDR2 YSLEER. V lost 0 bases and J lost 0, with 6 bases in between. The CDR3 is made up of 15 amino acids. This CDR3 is CASSQESYSNQPQHF. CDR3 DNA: TGCGCCAGCAGCCAAGAATCTTATAGCAATCAGCCCCAGCATTTT.

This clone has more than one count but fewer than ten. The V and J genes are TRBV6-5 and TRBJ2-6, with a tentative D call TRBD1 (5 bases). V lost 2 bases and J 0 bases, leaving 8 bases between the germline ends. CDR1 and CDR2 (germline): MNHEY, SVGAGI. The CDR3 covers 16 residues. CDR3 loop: CASSYGAGSGANVLTF. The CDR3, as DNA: TGTGCCAGCAGTTACGGGGCAGGCTCTGGGGCCAACGTCCTGACTTTC.

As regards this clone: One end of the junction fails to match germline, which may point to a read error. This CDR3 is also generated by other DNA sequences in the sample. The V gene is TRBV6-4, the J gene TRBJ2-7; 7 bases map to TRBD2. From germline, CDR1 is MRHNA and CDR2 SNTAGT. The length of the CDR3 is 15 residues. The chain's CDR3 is CASSATSVDSYEQYF. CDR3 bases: TGTGCTAGCAGTGCCACTAGCGTAGACTCCTACGAGCAGTACTTC.

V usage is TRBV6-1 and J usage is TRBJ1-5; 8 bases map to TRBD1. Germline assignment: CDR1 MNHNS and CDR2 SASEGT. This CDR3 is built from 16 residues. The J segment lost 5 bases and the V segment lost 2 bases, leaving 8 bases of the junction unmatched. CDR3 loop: CASSETRTGKDQPQHF. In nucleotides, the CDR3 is TGTGCCAGCAGTGAAACCCGGACAGGGAAGGATCAGCCCCAGCATTTT.

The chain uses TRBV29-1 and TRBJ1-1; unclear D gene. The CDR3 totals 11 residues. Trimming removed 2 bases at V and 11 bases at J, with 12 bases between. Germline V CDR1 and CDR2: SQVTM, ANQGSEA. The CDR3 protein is CSVEPAAEAFF. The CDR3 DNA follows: TGCAGCGTTGAACCGGCCGCGGAGGCTTTCTTT.

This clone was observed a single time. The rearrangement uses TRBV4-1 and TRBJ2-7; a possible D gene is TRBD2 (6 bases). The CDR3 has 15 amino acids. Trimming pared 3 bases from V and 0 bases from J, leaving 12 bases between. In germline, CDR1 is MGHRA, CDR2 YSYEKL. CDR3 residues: CASSQGLVDSYEQYF. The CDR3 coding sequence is TGCGCCAGCAGCCAGGGACTGGTAGACTCCTACGAGCAGTACTTC.

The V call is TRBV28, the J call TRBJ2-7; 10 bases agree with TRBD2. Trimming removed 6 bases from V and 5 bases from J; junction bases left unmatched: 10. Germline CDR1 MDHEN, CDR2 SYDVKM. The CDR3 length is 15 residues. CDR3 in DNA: TGTGCCAGCAGCTCTCTAGCGGGGGCCCGGAACGAGCAGTACTTC. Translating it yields CASSSLAGARNEQYF.

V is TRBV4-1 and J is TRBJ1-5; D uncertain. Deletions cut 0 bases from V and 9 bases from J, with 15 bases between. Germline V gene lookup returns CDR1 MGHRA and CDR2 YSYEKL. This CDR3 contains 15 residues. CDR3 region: CASSQDVQRFGPQHF. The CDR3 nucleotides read TGCGCCAGCAGCCAAGATGTGCAGCGTTTTGGGCCCCAGCATTTT.

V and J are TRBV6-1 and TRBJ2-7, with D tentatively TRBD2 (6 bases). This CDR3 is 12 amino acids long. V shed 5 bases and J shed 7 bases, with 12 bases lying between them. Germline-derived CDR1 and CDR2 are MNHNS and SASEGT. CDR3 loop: CASSPSRGEQYF. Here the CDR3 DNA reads TGTGCCAGCAGTCCAAGCCGGGGGGAGCAGTACTTC.

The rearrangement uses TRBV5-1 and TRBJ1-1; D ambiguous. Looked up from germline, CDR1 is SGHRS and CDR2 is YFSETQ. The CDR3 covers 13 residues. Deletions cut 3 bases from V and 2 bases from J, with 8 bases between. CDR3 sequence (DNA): TGCGCCAGCAGCTGGAGTATTAACACTGAAGCTTTCTTT. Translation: CASSWSINTEAFF.

The CDR3 is CASSLAGGAPETQYF. The CDR3 coding sequence is TGTGCCAGCAGTTTAGCGGGTGGGGCTCCAGAGACCCAGTACTTC. The chain recombines TRBV5-6 with TRBJ2-5, with 7 bases that match TRBD2. This CDR3 is built from 15 residues. V shed 5 bases and J 4 bases; nucleotides not matched to a gene: 11. Germline V lookup: CDR1 SGHDT, CDR2 YYEEEE.

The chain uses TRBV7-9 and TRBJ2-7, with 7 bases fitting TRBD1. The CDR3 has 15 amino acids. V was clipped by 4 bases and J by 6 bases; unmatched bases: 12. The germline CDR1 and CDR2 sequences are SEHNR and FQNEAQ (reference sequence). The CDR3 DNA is TGTGCCAGCAGCTCGTACAGGGGCCCTACTGGCGAGCAGTACTTC. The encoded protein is CASSSYRGPTGEQYF. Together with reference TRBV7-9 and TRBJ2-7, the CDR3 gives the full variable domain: DTGVSQNPRHKITKRGQNVTFRCDPISEHNRLYWYRQTLGQGPEFLTYFQNEAQLEKSRLLSDRFSAERPKGSFSTLEIQRTEQGDSAMYLCASSSYRGPTGEQYFGPGTRLTVT.

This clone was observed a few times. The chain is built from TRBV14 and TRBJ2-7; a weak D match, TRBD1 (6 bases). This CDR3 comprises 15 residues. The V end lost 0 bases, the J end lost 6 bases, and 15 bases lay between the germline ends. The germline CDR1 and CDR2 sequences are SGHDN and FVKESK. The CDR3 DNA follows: TGTGCCAGCAGCCAAGATACCACCACAGGGCTCGAGCAGTACTTC. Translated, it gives CASSQDTTTGLEQYF.

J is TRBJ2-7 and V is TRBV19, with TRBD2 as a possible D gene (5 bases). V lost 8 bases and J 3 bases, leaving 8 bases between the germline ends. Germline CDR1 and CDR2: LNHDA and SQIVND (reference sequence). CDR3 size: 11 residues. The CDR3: CASEGNYEQYF. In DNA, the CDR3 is TGTGCCAGTGAGGGCAACTACGAGCAGTACTTC.

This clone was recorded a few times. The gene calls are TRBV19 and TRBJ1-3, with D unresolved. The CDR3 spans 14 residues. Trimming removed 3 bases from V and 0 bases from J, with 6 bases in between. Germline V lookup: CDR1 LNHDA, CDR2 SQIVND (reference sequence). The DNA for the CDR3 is TGTGCCAGTAGTATCGCGAGCTCTGGAAACACCATATATTTT. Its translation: CASSIASSGNTIYF.